The 8 T cell receptor beta chains below were found in one sample sequenced in a study of blood T cell repertoires in COVID-19. This table comes from immunoSEQ multiplex PCR, and its TCRdb copy is limited to in-frame clones, with some not included. Among about 160,000 clones listed, around 82% were seen once. The sample consisted of peripheral blood. The receptors were sampled from a woman between 35 and 50 years old with COVID-19, enrolled during active disease.

CDR3 DNA: TGTGCCAGCAGTTCTCAGCGGCCCCCCTACGAGCAGTACTTC. This codes for CASSSQRPPYEQYF. The chain uses TRBV6-1 and TRBJ2-7, with D possibly being TRBD2 (5 bases). The length of the CDR3 is 14 residues. Germline CDR1 reads MNHNS; CDR2 reads SASEGT. Trimming stripped 5 bases from V and 2 bases from J, with 13 bases between.

This chain joins TRBV7-9 and TRBJ2-1; 13 nucleotides agree with TRBD2. V shed 5 bases, J shed 9 bases, and the junction held 10 bases outside the gene matches. The CDR3 consists of 16 residues. CDR1 is SEHNR and CDR2 is FQNEAQ in the germline V gene (reference sequence). CDR3 bases: TGTGCCAGCAGCCCGGGACTAGCGGGGACAGCGGGTGAGCAGTTCTTC. Its protein product is CASSPGLAGTAGEQFF. Filled out from reference TRBV7-9 and TRBJ2-1, the complete variable domain reads DTGVSQNPRHKITKRGQNVTFRCDPISEHNRLYWYRQTLGQGPEFLTYFQNEAQLEKSRLLSDRFSAERPKGSFSTLEIQRTEQGDSAMYLCASSPGLAGTAGEQFFGPGTRLTVL.

The sample holds one count of this clone. V and J are TRBV27 and TRBJ1-1; the D gene is possibly TRBD1 (5 bases). CDR1 is MNHEY, CDR2 SMNVEV, per germline (reference sequence). The CDR3 is 18 residues long. The V end was cut by 0 bases, the J end by 5 bases, with 22 bases between. The CDR3 loop reads CASSLSMAPGLVGTEAFF. The DNA for the CDR3 is TGTGCCAGCAGTTTATCAATGGCCCCGGGACTTGTTGGTACTGAAGCTTTCTTT.

This clone was recorded only once. The V gene is TRBV6-5, the J gene TRBJ2-3; 11 nucleotides agree with TRBD2. V was clipped by 6 bases and J by 3 bases; unmatched bases: 2. This CDR3 has 14 residues. Germline values: CDR1 MNHEY, CDR2 SVGAGI. The CDR3 spells CASRTSGKTDTQYF. DNA of the CDR3: TGTGCCAGCAGGACTAGCGGGAAAACAGATACGCAGTATTTT.

V usage is TRBV28 and J usage is TRBJ1-2, with D perhaps matching TRBD1 (6 bases). The CDR3 spans 12 residues. CDR1 is MDHEN, CDR2 SYDVKM, per germline. The V end lost 6 bases, the J end lost 4 bases, and 9 bases lay between the germline ends. The CDR3 region is CASSTTGYGYTF. The CDR3 DNA sequence: TGTGCCAGCAGCACGACAGGCTATGGCTACACCTTC.

The DNA for the CDR3 is TGTGCCAGCAGCTTACAGGGCACAGATACGCAGTATTTT. Protein product: CASSLQGTDTQYF. The chain combines TRBV11-2 with TRBJ2-3; no firm D call. The V and J ends lost 2 bases and 1 base respectively, with 4 bases between them. This CDR3 has 13 residues. Per the germline V gene, CDR1 is SGHAT and CDR2 is FQNNGV.

This clone occurred a few times. The rearrangement uses TRBV4-1 and TRBJ2-3, with D perhaps TRBD2 (5 bases). Trimming cost V 1 base and J 0 bases, with 11 bases left between them. CDR3 length equals 16 residues. From germline, CDR1 is MGHRA and CDR2 YSYEKL. This chain's CDR3 is CASSQVGSSSTDTQYF. Here the CDR3 DNA reads TGCGCCAGCAGCCAAGTAGGTTCTAGCAGCACAGATACGCAGTATTTT.

This sequence joins TRBV6-5 and TRBJ1-4; 8 bases match TRBD1. V was pared by 6 bases and J by 10 bases, with 10 bases of the junction left unmatched. The CDR3 totals 14 residues. The germline V gene encodes CDR1 MNHEY and CDR2 SVGAGI. CDR3 region: CASSPDRVRAKLFF. CDR3 sequence (DNA): TGTGCCAGCAGCCCGGACAGGGTGCGTGCAAAACTGTTTTTT.